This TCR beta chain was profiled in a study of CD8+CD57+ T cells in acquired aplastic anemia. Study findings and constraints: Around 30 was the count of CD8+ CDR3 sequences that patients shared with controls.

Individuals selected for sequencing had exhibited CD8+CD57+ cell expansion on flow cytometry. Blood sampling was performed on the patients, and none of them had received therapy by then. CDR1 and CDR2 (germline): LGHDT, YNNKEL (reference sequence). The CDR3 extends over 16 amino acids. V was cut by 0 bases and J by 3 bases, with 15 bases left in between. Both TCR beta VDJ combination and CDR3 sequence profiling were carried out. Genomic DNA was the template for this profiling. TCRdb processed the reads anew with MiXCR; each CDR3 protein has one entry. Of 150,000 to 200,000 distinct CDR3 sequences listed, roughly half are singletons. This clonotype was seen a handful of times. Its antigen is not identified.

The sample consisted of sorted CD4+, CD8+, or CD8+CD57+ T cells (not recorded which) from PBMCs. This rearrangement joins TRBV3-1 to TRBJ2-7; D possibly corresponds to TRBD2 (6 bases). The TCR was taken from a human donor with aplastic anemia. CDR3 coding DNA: TGTGCCAGCAGCCAAGATGGGCTAGCGAGTAGCTACGAGCAGTACTTC. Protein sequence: CASSQDGLASSYEQYF.